This T cell receptor (beta chain) was recorded in a study of blood T cell repertoires in COVID-19. About the research overall: COVID-19 samples, acute and convalescent, were from the United States, Italy and Spain. PBMCs, B-cell-depleted T cells, or T cells provided the cDNA or gDNA that made up the material.

The CDR3 totals 14 residues. The germline gives CDR1 MNHEY, CDR2 SMNVEV (reference sequence). V gave up 4 bases and J gave up 5 bases, with 14 bases separating them. Original processing methods: Amplification of reference gene primers provided the estimated nucleated cell counts. The method was immunoSEQ multiplex PCR; TCRdb's version includes in-frame clones alone and lacks a portion of them. The DNA gave D and trimming, while V, J and clone size come from that table. The sample has 120,000 or so clones, 90% seen once. V is TRBV27 and J is TRBJ1-1; D may be TRBD1 (5 bases). Source material: peripheral blood. The sequence came from a man aged 50 to 60 with active COVID-19. The CDR3 DNA follows: TGTGCCAGCAGTTCCCCGATACGGGGGACTGAAGCTTTCTTT. This sequence encodes CASSSPIRGTEAFF.